This T cell receptor (beta chain) was retrieved from a study of regulatory T cells in long-lasting Graves disease. Background on the study: Positive TSH receptor antibodies alongside over 5 years of antithyroid drugs were what marked Graves' disease as persistent. Findings and caveats of the study: Persistent Graves' patients showed a TCR diversity that was lower than that of newly diagnosed ones. TRBV28, TRBJ1-2 and TRBJ2-5 emerged as the favored segments in persistent disease.

Sequencing libraries for TCR beta were prepared with iRepertoire HTBI primers and Arm-PCR of CDR3 regions. Per the original methods: Taken together, the samples had 60 to 80 TRBV and 13 to 15 TRBJ segments identified. TCRdb recomputed calls from the multiplex PCR reads with MiXCR, one row per CDR3 protein. These V and J calls are TCRdb output, not the study's own analysis. The sample records about 470,000 distinct CDR3 sequences, around 20% being singletons. This clonotype was seen at least ten times. The target antigen is unknown. The time point here: persistent/refractory GD, antithyroid drugs over 5 years with positive TRAb. RNA extracted from PBMCs served as the sequencing template. The germline V and J ends were trimmed by 6 bases and 4 bases, with 6 bases remaining between them. The CDR3 is 12 amino acids. Germline V lookup: CDR1 MNHNS, CDR2 SASEGT.

This sequence joins TRBV6-1 and TRBJ2-2, with a tentative D call TRBD1 (6 bases). The input for sequencing was peripheral blood mononuclear cells (PBMCs), taken when the disease was refractory, from a patient treated with antithyroid drugs. The TCR sequence derives from a female donor with Graves disease. CDR3 coding DNA: TGTGCCAGCAGGGACAGCACCGGGGAGCTGTTTTTT. It translates to CASRDSTGELFF.